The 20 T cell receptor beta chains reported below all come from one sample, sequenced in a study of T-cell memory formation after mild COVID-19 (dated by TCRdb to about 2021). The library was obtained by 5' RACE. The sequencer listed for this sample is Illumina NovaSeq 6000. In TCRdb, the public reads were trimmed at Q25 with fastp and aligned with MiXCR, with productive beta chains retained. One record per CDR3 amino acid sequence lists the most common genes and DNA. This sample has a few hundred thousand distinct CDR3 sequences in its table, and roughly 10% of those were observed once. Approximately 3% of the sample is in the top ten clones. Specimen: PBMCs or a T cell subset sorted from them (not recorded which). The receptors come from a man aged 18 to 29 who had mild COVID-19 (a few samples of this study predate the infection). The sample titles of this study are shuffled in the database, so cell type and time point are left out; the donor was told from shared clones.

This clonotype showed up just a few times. In DNA, the CDR3 is TGTGCCAGCAGTTACTCGATCCACCCGAACACCGGGGAGCTGTTTTTT. Amino acids: CASSYSIHPNTGELFF. V usage is TRBV6-2 or TRBV6-3 and J usage is TRBJ2-2; unclear D gene. Trimming took off 0 bases at V and 0 bases at J, with 8 bases between the two ends. Germline CDR1 reads MNHEY; CDR2 reads SVGEGT. This CDR3 is 16 amino acids long.

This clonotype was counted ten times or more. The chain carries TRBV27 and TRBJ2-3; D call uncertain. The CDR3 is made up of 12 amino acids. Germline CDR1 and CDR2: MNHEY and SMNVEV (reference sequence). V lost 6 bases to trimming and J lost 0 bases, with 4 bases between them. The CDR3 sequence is CASRTSTDTQYF. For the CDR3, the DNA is TGTGCCAGCAGGACTAGCACAGATACGCAGTATTTT.

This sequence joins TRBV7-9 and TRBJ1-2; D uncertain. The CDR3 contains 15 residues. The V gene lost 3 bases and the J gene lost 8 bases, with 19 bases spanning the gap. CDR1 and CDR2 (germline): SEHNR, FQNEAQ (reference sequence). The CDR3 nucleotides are TGTGCCAGCAGCTTTAATTTTAAGGAACCTCTAGGCTACACCTTC. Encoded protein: CASSFNFKEPLGYTF.

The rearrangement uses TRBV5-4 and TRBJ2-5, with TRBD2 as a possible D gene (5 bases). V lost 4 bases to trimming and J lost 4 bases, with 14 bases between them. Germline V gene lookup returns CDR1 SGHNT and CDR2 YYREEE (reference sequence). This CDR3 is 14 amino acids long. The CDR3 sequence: CASSPSGSRETQYF. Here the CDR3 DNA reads TGTGCCAGCAGCCCGTCGGGGTCCCGAGAGACCCAGTACTTC.

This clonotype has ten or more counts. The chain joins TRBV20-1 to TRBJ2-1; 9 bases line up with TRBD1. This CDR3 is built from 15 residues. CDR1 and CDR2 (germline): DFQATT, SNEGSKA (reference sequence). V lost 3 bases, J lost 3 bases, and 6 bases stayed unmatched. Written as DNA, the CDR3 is TGCAGTGCTAGCCTTCCGGGACAGGGCTACAATGAGCAGTTCTTC. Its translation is CSASLPGQGYNEQFF.

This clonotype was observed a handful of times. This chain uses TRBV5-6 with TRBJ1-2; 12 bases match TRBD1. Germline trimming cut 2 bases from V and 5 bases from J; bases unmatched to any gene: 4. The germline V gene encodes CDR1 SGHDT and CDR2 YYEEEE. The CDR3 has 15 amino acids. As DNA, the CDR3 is TGTGCCAGCAGCTTCGGGACAGGGGGCGGATATGGCTACACCTTC. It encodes CASSFGTGGGYGYTF.

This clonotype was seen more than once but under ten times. The CDR3 spells CSLASGVRDTQYF. As DNA, the CDR3 is TGCAGTTTGGCTAGCGGGGTCCGGGATACGCAGTATTTT. The chain is built from TRBV20-1 and TRBJ2-3, with 9 bases identical to TRBD2. The trim removed 8 bases at V and 6 bases at J, leaving 9 bases unmatched. Germline CDR1 and CDR2: DFQATT and SNEGSKA (reference sequence). This CDR3 comprises 13 residues.

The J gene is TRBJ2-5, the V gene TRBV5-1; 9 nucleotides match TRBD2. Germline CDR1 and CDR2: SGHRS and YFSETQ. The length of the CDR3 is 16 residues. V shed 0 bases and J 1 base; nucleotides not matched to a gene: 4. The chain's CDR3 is CASSLGGGGAQETQYF. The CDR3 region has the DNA TGCGCCAGCAGCTTGGGAGGCGGGGGGGCCCAAGAGACCCAGTACTTC. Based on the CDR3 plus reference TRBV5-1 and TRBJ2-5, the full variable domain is KAGVTQTPRYLIKTRGQQVTLSCSPISGHRSVSWYQQTPGQGLQFLFEYFSETQRNKGNFPGRFSGRQFSNSRSEMNVSTLELGDSALYLCASSLGGGGAQETQYFGPGTRLLVL.

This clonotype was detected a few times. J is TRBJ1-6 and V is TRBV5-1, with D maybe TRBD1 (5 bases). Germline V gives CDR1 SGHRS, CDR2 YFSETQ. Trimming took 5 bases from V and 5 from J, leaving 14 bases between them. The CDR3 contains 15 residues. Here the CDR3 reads CASSRTGADNSPLHF. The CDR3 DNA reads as TGCGCCAGCAGTCGAACCGGGGCCGATAATTCACCCCTCCACTTT.

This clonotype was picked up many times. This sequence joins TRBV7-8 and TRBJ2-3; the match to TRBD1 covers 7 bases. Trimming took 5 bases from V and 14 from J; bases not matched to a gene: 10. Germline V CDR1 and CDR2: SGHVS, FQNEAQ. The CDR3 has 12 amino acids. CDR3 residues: CASSPRLTGMYF. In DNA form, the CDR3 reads TGTGCCAGCAGCCCCAGACTGACAGGGATGTATTTT.

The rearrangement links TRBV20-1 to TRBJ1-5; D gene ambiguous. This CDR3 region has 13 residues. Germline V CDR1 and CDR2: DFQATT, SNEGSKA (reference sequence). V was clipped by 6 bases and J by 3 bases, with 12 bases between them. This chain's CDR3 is CSARTSLNQPQHF. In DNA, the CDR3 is TGCAGTGCGAGAACCAGTCTCAATCAGCCCCAGCATTTT.

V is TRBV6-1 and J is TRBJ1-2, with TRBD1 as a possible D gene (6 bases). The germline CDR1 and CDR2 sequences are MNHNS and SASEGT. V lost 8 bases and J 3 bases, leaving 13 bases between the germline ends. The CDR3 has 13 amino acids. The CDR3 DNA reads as TGTGCCAGCCTCAGGGGCTTATACTATGGCTACACCTTC. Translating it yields CASLRGLYYGYTF.

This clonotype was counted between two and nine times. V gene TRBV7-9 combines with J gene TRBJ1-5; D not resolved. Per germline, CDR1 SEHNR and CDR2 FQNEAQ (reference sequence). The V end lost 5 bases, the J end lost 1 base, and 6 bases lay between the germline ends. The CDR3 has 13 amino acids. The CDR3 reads CASSGGSNQPQHF. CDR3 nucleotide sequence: TGTGCCAGCAGCGGAGGGAGCAATCAGCCCCAGCATTTT.

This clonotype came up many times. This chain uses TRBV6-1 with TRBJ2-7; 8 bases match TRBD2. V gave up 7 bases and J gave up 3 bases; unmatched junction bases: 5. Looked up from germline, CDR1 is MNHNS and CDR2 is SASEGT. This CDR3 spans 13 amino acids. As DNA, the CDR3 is TGTGCCAGCATTCGGGCGGGGGGCTACGAGCAGTACTTC. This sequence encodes CASIRAGGYEQYF.

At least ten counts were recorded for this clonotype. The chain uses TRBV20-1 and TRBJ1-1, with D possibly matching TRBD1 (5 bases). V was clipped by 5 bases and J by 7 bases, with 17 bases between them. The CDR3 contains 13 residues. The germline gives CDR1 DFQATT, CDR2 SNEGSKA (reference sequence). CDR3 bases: TGCAGTGCTCGAAGTCCAGGGCCCGGTGAAGCTTTCTTT. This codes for CSARSPGPGEAFF.

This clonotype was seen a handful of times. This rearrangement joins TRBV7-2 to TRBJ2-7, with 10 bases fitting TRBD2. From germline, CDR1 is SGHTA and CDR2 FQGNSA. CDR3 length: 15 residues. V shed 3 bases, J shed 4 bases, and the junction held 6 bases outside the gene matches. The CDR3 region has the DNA TGTGCCAGCAGCTTGTTAGCGGGGGGAATTTACGAGCAGTACTTC. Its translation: CASSLLAGGIYEQYF.

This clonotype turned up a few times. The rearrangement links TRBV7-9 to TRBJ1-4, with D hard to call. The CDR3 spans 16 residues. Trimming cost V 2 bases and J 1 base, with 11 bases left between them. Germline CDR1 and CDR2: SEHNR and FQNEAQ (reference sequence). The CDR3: CASSLPRLGTNEKLFF. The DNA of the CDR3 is TGTGCCAGCAGCTTACCCCGGCTGGGAACTAATGAAAAACTGTTTTTT.

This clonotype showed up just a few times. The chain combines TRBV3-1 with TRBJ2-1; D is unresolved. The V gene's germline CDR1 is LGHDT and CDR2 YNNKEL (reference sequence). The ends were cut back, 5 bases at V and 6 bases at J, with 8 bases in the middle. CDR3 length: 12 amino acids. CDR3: CASSTFPNEQFF. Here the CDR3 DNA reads TGTGCCAGCAGCACTTTCCCCAATGAGCAGTTCTTC.

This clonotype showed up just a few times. The CDR3 is CASSSGTAFRETQYF. CDR3 DNA sequence: TGTGCCAGCAGCTCCGGGACCGCGTTTAGGGAGACCCAGTACTTC. V is TRBV7-6 and J is TRBJ2-5; the D gene could be TRBD1 or TRBD2 (5 bases each). Germline V gene data show CDR1 as SGHVS and CDR2 as FNYEAQ. CDR3 length: 15 amino acids. V shed 4 bases and J shed 5 bases, with 17 bases lying between them.

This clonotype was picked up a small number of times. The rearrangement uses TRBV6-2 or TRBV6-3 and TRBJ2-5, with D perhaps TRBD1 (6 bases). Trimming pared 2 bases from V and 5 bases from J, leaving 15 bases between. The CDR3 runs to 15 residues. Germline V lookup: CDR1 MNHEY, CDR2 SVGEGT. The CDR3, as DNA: TGTGCCAGCAGTTACGCTCAGGGGCTGGTGGAGACCCAGTACTTC. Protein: CASSYAQGLVETQYF.